The 3 T cell receptor beta chains reported below all come from one sample, sequenced in a study of CD8 T cells in ankylosing spondylitis. A single record per CDR3 protein comes from TCRdb applying MiXCR to the 5' RACE reads. The sample lists fewer than 250,000 distinct CDR3 sequences, 20% to 30% occurring once. The sequenced sample consisted of blood, either unsorted or a sorted T cell fraction (not recorded which). These receptors all come from a male donor with ankylosing spondylitis or in good health (not recorded which).

The J gene is TRBJ1-3, the V gene TRBV12-3 or TRBV12-4, with D perhaps matching TRBD1 (6 bases). This CDR3 region has 15 residues. The V end was cut by 7 bases, the J end by 0 bases, with 13 bases between. The CDR3: CASTRSGVSGNTIYF. The CDR3 region has the DNA TGTGCCAGCACCCGGTCAGGGGTCTCTGGAAACACCATATATTTT.

The chain is built from TRBV29-1 and TRBJ2-5; 10 nucleotides line up with TRBD2. V shed 4 bases and J 4 bases; nucleotides not matched to a gene: 6. The CDR3 sequence is 14 residues long. CDR1 is SQVTM and CDR2 is ANQGSEA in the germline V gene. The CDR3 is CSVASGSGVETQYF. The DNA for the CDR3 is TGCAGCGTTGCTAGCGGGAGCGGAGTAGAGACCCAGTACTTC.

Ten or more counts support this clonotype. The J gene is TRBJ2-3, the V gene TRBV29-1; TRBD2 aligns across 9 bases. The CDR3 contains 14 residues. Trimming cost V 2 bases and J 4 bases; bases outside gene matches: 4. From germline, CDR1 is SQVTM and CDR2 ANQGSEA. The CDR3 DNA reads as TGCAGCGTTGAACCTAGCGGGAACTCAGATACGCAGTATTTT. This encodes CSVEPSGNSDTQYF.